This T cell receptor (beta chain) is from a study of blood T cell repertoires in COVID-19. Sequencing was performed with immunoSEQ multiplex PCR; in TCRdb, only in-frame clones are kept and a portion is missing. This sample has 200,000 to 250,000 clones, with roughly 85% found just once. What was sequenced was PBMCs or T cells enriched from blood (not recorded which). The clonotype comes from a woman aged 40 to 55 with acute COVID-19.

CDR3 region: CASSLGVGQGNGYTF. The CDR3 DNA is TGTGCCAGCAGCTTAGGGGTGGGACAGGGAAATGGCTACACCTTC. The chain recombines TRBV11-2 with TRBJ1-2; TRBD1 aligns across 9 bases. CDR1 and CDR2 (germline): SGHAT, FQNNGV. Trimming at V came to 1 base and at J to 6 bases, leaving 6 bases not matched to a gene. The CDR3 length is 15 residues.